This entry lists 5 T cell receptor beta chains sequenced from one sample in a study of post-analysis software for immune sequencing data. Study-level points and caveats: Included in a set of roughly five TRBV segments more frequent in patients than controls were TRBV5-6, TRBV5-1 and TRBV20-1.

cDNA libraries of TCR beta carried unique molecular identifiers. TCRdb passed the PCR reads through MiXCR, listing each CDR3 protein once. The sample lists hundreds of thousands of distinct CDR3 sequences; under 55% were seen once. No antigen is known for these receptors. What was sequenced was blood. The source of these receptors is a girl aged 5 to 17 with multiple sclerosis.

Remarks on this clonotype: A junction boundary mismatches the germline segment, possibly from a read error. This chain links TRBV18 with TRBJ2-1, with D possibly TRBD1 on 5 matching bases. Germline assignment: CDR1 KGHSH and CDR2 LQKENI. The CDR3 extends over 17 amino acids. The CDR3 here is CASTPPRAGLGHNEQFF. The CDR3 DNA reads as TGTGCCAGCACACCACCCAGGGCAGGGTTGGGTCACAATGAGCAGTTCTTC.

The table lists this clonotype with a few counts. The chain couples TRBV15 to TRBJ1-1; no clear D. The V and J ends lost 3 bases and 4 bases respectively, with 15 bases between them. In germline, CDR1 is LNHNV, CDR2 YYDKDF (reference sequence). CDR3 length: 15 residues. The CDR3 sequence: CATSSIHKVGTEAFF. CDR3 sequence (DNA): TGTGCCACCAGCAGCATACACAAAGTGGGCACTGAAGCTTTCTTT.

The J gene is TRBJ2-7, the V gene TRBV29-1, with D maybe TRBD2 (6 bases). Trimming removed 1 base at V and 4 bases at J, with 8 bases between. The CDR3 is 12 amino acids. Germline-derived CDR1 and CDR2 are SQVTM and ANQGSEA. CDR3 bases: TGCAGCGTTGAAGCAGGGAGGTACGAGCAGTACTTC. It specifies CSVEAGRYEQYF.

V gene TRBV7-9 combines with J gene TRBJ1-4, with a possible D match to TRBD1 (5 bases). Trimming removed 2 bases at V and 7 bases at J, with 14 bases between. CDR1 and CDR2 (germline): SEHNR, FQNEAQ (reference sequence). There are 15 residues in the CDR3. The CDR3 DNA sequence: TGTGCCAGCAGCTTAAGGTCGAGGGGCGGTGAAAAACTGTTTTTT. It is translated as CASSLRSRGGEKLFF.

The table lists this clonotype with a few counts. The chain joins TRBV25-1 to TRBJ2-2, with D perhaps TRBD1 (5 bases). The germline V gene encodes CDR1 MGHDK and CDR2 SYGVNS. The CDR3 runs to 14 residues. Trimming took off 5 bases at V and 1 base at J, with 8 bases between the two ends. The CDR3 DNA reads TGTGCCAGCAGTCTTCAGGGGAACACCGGGGAGCTGTTTTTT. Translation: CASSLQGNTGELFF.